This TCR beta chain appears in the sequencing data of a study of metastatic and nonmetastatic thyroid tumors. Looking at the study overall: Repertoire comparisons spanned blood and tumor or nodule tissue from malignant and benign thyroid patients. Study-level results: It was reportedly found that TCR beta diversity was significantly higher in malignant thyroid tumors than in benign nodules, a difference seen in both blood and tumor samples.

This clone was found many times. The antigen is unknown. Each patient went into thyroid surgery without having received any treatment. As handled by the study authors: A classifier for distant metastasis in papillary thyroid cancer was constructed using CDR3 differences observed across clinicopathological groups. TCRdb re-clonotyped the PCR reads via MiXCR. TCRdb, not the authors, supplied the V and J calls. Of around 64,000 clones listed, about 3.8% are singletons. CDR1 is MDHEN, CDR2 SYDVKM, per germline. The V and J ends lost 3 bases and 1 base respectively, with 13 bases between them. CDR3 length: 16 amino acids.

The source of this sequence is a female donor with papillary thyroid cancer or a benign thyroid nodule (not recorded which). Some clones in this sample may be carry-over from other donors' samples. The chain is built from TRBV28 and TRBJ2-4, with D possibly TRBD1 on 6 matching bases. Specimen: blood. For the CDR3, the DNA is TGTGCCAGCAGTTTCCCAGGGGCCTCCGCCAAAAACATTCAGTACTTC. It specifies CASSFPGASAKNIQYF. Drawing the rest from reference TRBV28 and TRBJ2-4, the complete variable domain is DVKVTQSSRYLVKRTGEKVFLECVQDMDHENMFWYRQDPGLGLRLIYFSYDVKMKEKGDIPEGYSVSREKKERFSLILESASTNQTSMYLCASSFPGASAKNIQYFGAGTRLSVL.